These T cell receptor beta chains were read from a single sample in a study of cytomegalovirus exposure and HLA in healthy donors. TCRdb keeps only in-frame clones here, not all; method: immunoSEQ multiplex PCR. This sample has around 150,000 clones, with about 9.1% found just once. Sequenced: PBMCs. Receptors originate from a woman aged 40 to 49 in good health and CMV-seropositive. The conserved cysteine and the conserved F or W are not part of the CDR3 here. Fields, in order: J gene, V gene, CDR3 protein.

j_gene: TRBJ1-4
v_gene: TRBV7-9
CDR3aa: ASSLTGGRSEKLF

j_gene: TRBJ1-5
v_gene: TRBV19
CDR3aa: ASSIDTVQPQH

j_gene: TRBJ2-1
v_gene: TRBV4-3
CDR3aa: ASSISGGGNEQF

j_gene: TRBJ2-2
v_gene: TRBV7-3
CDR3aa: ASSLASGGQNTGELF

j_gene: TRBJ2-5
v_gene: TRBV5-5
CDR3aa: ASSQLAGQETQY

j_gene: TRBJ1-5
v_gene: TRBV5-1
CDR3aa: ASSLAGQNNQPQH

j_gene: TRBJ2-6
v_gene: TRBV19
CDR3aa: ASSTGTGANVLT

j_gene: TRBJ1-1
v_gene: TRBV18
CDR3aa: ASADRDRVNTEAF

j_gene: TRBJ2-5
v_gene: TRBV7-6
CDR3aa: ASSSGLAGGQETQY

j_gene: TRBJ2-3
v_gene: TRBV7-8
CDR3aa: ASSLAVLAGGVMGTDTQY

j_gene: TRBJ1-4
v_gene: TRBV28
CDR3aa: ASSRLGATNEKLF

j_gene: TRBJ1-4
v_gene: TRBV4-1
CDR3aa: ASSQRGRGATNEKLF

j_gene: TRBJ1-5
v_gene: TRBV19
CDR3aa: ASGRTGDQPQH

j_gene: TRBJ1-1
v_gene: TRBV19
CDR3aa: ASSRTRGFGTEAF

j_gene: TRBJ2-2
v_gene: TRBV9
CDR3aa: ASSVVPGQATGELF

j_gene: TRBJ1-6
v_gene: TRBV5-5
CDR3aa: ASSLEGGGRYSPLH

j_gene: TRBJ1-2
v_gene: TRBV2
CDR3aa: ASRDQGRAGYT

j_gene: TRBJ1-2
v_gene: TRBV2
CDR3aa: ASTGDGGNYGYT

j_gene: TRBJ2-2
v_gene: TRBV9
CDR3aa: ASMRTSGFQNTGELF

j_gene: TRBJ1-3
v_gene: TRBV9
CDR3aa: ASSVGQGNTIY

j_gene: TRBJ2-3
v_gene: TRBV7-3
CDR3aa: ASRQTASTDTQY

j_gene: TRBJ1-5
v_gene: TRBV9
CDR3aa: ASSVTPYSNQPQH

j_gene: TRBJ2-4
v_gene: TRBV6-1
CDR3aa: ASSEAGTSGGPIVAKNIQY

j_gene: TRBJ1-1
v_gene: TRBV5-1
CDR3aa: ASSFSGQGYRGTEAF

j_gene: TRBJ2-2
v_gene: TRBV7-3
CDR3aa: ASSLAGGPDTGELF

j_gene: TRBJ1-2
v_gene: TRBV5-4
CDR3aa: ASSLQGPRGYT

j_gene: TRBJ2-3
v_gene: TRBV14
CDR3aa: ASSRAYTDTQY

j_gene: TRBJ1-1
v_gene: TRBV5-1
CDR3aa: ASSRTGGTEAF

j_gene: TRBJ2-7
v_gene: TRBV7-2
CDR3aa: ASSLISGGSYEQY

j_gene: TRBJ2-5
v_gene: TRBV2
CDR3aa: ASSRTSELQETQY

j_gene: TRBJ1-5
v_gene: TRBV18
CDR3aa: ASSLRGSNQPQH

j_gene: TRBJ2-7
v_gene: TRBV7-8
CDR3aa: ASSLAVPVPYEQY

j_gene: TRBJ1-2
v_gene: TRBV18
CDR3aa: ASSPKTGTGNYGYT

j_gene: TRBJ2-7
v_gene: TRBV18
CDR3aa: ASSPEQAGAYEQY

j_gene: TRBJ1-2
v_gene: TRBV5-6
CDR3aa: ASSLGSRELYGYT

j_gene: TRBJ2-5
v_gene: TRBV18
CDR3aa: ASSLSAGGGETQY

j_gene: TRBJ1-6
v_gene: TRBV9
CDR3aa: ASSPHVDPGTSPLH

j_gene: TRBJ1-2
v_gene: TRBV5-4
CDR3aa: ASSPGTVSNYGYT

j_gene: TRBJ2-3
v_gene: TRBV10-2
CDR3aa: ASTRASGVPDTQY

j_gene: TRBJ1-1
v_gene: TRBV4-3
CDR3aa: ASSQVLGTEAF

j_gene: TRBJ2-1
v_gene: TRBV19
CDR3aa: ASSIAGGEQF

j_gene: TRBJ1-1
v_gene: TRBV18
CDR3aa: ASSPGQGRLYEAF

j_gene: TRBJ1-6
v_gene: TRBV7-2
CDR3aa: ASSSITGTTSPLH

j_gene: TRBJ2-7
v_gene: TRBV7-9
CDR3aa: ASSPQTGSVSYEQY

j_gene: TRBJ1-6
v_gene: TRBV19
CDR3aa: ASSIQTRGDDSPLH

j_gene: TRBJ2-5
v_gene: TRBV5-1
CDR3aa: ASSFGGHQYLQETQY

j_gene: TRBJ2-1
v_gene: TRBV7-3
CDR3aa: ASSYSGGANNEQF

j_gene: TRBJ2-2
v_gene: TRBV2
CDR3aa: ASSERGTGTGELF

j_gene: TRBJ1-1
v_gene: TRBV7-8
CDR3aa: ASSHPTTDRSTEAF

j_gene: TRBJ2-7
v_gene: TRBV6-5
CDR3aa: ASSSGTAGGYEQY

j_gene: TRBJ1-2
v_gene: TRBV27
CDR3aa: ASSSGRAYGYT

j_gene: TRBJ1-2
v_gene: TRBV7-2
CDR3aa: ASSRWTEGGYT

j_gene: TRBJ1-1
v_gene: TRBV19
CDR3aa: ASSIEGDYTEAF